The 31 T cell receptor beta chains given below trace back to one sample, sequenced in a study of CD8 T cells in Susac syndrome. Random hexamers were used to reverse transcribe an amount of about 0.45 to 1 ug RNA. TCRdb passed the immunoSEQ multiplex PCR reads through MiXCR, listing each CDR3 protein once. The sample yields approximately 90,000 distinct CDR3 sequences, roughly 91% seen once. The specimen sequenced was CD8+ T cells from PBMCs. These receptors originate from a human donor in good health.

The gene calls are TRBV29-1 and TRBJ1-1; perhaps TRBD1 as D (6 bases). Trimming stripped 0 bases from V and 6 bases from J, with 17 bases between. The CDR3 loop spans 15 amino acids. Looked up from germline, CDR1 is SQVTM and CDR2 is ANQGSEA. The CDR3 nucleotides read TGCAGCGTTGAAGATGGAACAGGGATTAACCCTGAAGCTTTCTTT. Protein sequence: CSVEDGTGINPEAFF.

The chain combines TRBV5-1 with TRBJ1-1, with D possibly being TRBD1 (5 bases). Trimming pared 4 bases from V and 5 bases from J, leaving 21 bases between. The CDR3 spans 16 residues. Per the germline V gene, CDR1 is SGHRS and CDR2 is YFSETQ. CDR3 sequence: CASSPGTIPWDTEAFF. CDR3 bases: TGCGCCAGCAGCCCTGGGACGATACCGTGGGATACTGAAGCTTTCTTT.

The V gene is TRBV30, the J gene TRBJ2-6; D is undetermined. The CDR3 runs 14 residues. Germline V gene lookup returns CDR1 GTSNPN and CDR2 SVGIG (reference sequence). With 3 bases removed from V and 0 bases from J, the gap between germline ends came to 6 bases. The chain's CDR3 is CAWSAGSGANVLTF. The CDR3 DNA sequence: TGTGCCTGGAGCGCCGGCTCTGGGGCCAACGTCCTGACTTTC.

The chain links TRBV7-3 to TRBJ1-1; TRBD1 matches at 8 bases. The CDR3 loop spans 16 amino acids. From germline, CDR1 is SGHTA and CDR2 FQGTGA. Unmatched junction bases numbered 9, after V lost 6 bases and J lost 0 bases. DNA for the CDR3: TGTGCCAGCAGGGCGTCCTCGACAGGGGTGAACACTGAAGCTTTCTTT. Encoded protein: CASRASSTGVNTEAFF.

V gene TRBV7-2 combines with J gene TRBJ2-1, with D perhaps matching TRBD2 (7 bases). This CDR3 is built from 18 residues. Germline V gene lookup returns CDR1 SGHTA and CDR2 FQGNSA. V shed 3 bases and J shed 0 bases, with 18 bases lying between them. CDR3 amino acids: CASSLDGRGRSSYNEQFF. CDR3 bases: TGTGCCAGCAGCTTGGATGGGCGGGGGCGGAGCTCCTACAATGAGCAGTTCTTC.

The gene calls are TRBV7-8 and TRBJ2-3, with TRBD2 identical over 16 bases. The CDR3 sequence is 19 residues long. Germline CDR1 reads SGHVS; CDR2 reads FQNEAQ. With V trimmed by 5 bases and J by 0 bases, 8 bases remained unmatched. CDR3 DNA: TGTGCCAGCAGCGTACGAGGGACTAGCGGGGGGGCAAGCACAGATACGCAGTATTTT. Its translation is CASSVRGTSGGASTDTQYF.

This chain links TRBV2 with TRBJ2-1, with 8 bases matching TRBD2. CDR1 is SNHLY, CDR2 FYNNEI, per germline. The CDR3 is 17 residues long. The V segment lost 7 bases and the J segment 7 bases; nucleotides outside the gene matches: 18. In DNA, the CDR3 is TGTGCCAGCACCGGACCTGGACTAGCCCTGGGCCAAAATGAGCAGTTCTTC. It specifies CASTGPGLALGQNEQFF.

This chain connects TRBV7-8 to TRBJ1-5, with 8 positions matching TRBD1. V lost 5 bases and J lost 15; bases outside the gene matches: 12. The germline V gene has CDR1 SGHVS and CDR2 FQNEAQ. The CDR3 has 13 amino acids. This CDR3 reads CASSNSLGQGLHF. CDR3 sequence (DNA): TGTGCCAGCAGCAATAGCTTAGGACAGGGTCTGCATTTT.

In its sample, this clonotype was seen a few times. This chain uses TRBV29-1 with TRBJ2-1; perhaps TRBD1 as D (6 bases). V lost 6 bases, J lost 10 bases, and 13 bases lay in between. The CDR3 length is 11 residues. Per germline, CDR1 SQVTM and CDR2 ANQGSEA. The CDR3 protein is CSVPYGTEQFF. CDR3 nucleotide sequence: TGCAGCGTCCCGTACGGGACAGAGCAGTTCTTC.

In DNA, the CDR3 is TGTGCCAGCAGCCCAGGGAGCCCCAGCGAGACCCAGTACTTC. Protein: CASSPGSPSETQYF. V usage is TRBV14 and J usage is TRBJ2-5, with D possibly called TRBD1 or TRBD2 (5 bases each). The CDR3 totals 14 residues. Germline V gene sequence: CDR1 SGHDN, CDR2 FVKESK. Trimming shortened V by 4 bases and J by 5 bases, and 14 bases separated the two germline ends.

V usage is TRBV7-8 and J usage is TRBJ1-5; D perhaps matches TRBD1 (5 bases). V was shortened by 5 bases and J by 0 bases, with 11 bases between the two germline ends. Per germline, CDR1 SGHVS and CDR2 FQNEAQ. The CDR3 covers 15 residues. This CDR3 is CASSPDTNSNQPQHF. Written as DNA, the CDR3 is TGTGCCAGCAGCCCGGACACGAATAGCAATCAGCCCCAGCATTTT.

This clonotype was picked up one time. The chain is built from TRBV29-1 and TRBJ1-2; 7 bases match TRBD1. The length of the CDR3 is 15 residues. Trimming at V came to 5 bases and at J to 4 bases, leaving 13 bases not matched to a gene. Germline V gives CDR1 SQVTM, CDR2 ANQGSEA. In DNA, the CDR3 is TGCAGCGTTCCCTTCGTCTACAGGGGTGGCTATGGCTACACCTTC. Its translation: CSVPFVYRGGYGYTF.

The chain has TRBV12-3 or TRBV12-4 and TRBJ2-5, with D perhaps TRBD1 or TRBD2 (5 bases each). This CDR3 is 13 amino acids long. Trimming removed 5 bases at V and 1 base at J, with 8 bases between. CDR3 in DNA: TGTGCCAGCAGTGTGGGACCCCAAGAGACCCAGTACTTC. Amino acid sequence: CASSVGPQETQYF.

This chain joins TRBV4-1 and TRBJ2-7; D not certain. CDR1 and CDR2 (germline): MGHRA, YSYEKL. The CDR3 has 14 amino acids. Trimming pared 4 bases from V and 2 bases from J, leaving 12 bases between. The CDR3 loop reads CASSPPWRTYEQYF. Here the CDR3 DNA reads TGCGCCAGCAGCCCCCCGTGGAGAACCTACGAGCAGTACTTC.

The chain recombines TRBV9 with TRBJ2-5, with D perhaps TRBD1 (5 bases). CDR1 and CDR2 from the germline V gene are SGDLS and YYNGEE. The CDR3 extends over 13 amino acids. Trimming removed 3 bases at V and 5 bases at J, with 11 bases between. CDR3 DNA sequence: TGTGCCAGCAGCGGACAGCGTAGGGAGACCCAGTACTTC. The encoded protein is CASSGQRRETQYF.

The chain recombines TRBV7-8 with TRBJ2-2, with 11 bases that match TRBD2. The junction had 4 bases not matched to a gene; V was cut back by 4 bases and J by 3 bases. The CDR3 spans 16 residues. Germline loops: CDR1 SGHVS, CDR2 FQNEAQ. The CDR3 sequence: CASSSPGLADTGELFF. The CDR3 DNA sequence: TGTGCCAGCAGCTCACCGGGACTAGCGGACACCGGGGAGCTGTTTTTT.

V usage is TRBV9 and J usage is TRBJ2-3; TRBD2 matches at 9 bases. This CDR3 region has 16 residues. The trim removed 0 bases at V and 6 bases at J, leaving 8 bases unmatched. CDR1 is SGDLS, CDR2 YYNGEE, per germline. CDR3 in amino acids: CASSVGGGGAADTQYF. The CDR3, as DNA: TGTGCCAGCAGCGTAGGAGGCGGGGGGGCCGCCGATACGCAGTATTTT.

This chain uses TRBV9 with TRBJ1-5, with D possibly TRBD1 on 5 matching bases. The CDR3 runs to 13 residues. V was shortened by 4 bases and J by 6 bases, with 11 bases between the two germline ends. The V gene's germline CDR1 is SGDLS and CDR2 YYNGEE. The CDR3 spells CASSLTTAQPQHF. CDR3 coding DNA: TGTGCCAGCAGCCTAACGACAGCTCAGCCCCAGCATTTT.

The genes are TRBV27 and TRBJ2-3; 10 bases fit TRBD1. The germline CDR1 and CDR2 sequences are MNHEY and SMNVEV (reference sequence). The V gene end was trimmed by 3 bases and the J gene end by 4 bases; junction bases not matched to a gene: 1. This CDR3 has 14 amino acids. The CDR3 reads CASSLGTGADTQYF. The DNA of the CDR3 is TGTGCCAGCAGTTTGGGGACAGGGGCAGATACGCAGTATTTT.

There are a few counts of this clonotype. The chain carries TRBV18 and TRBJ2-1; D call uncertain. CDR1 KGHSH and CDR2 LQKENI come from the germline V gene. This CDR3 has 11 amino acids. V lost 2 bases and J lost 10, with 6 bases in between. CDR3: CASSPGVEQFF. In DNA, the CDR3 is TGTGCCAGCTCACCAGGGGTGGAGCAGTTCTTC.

This chain connects TRBV12-5 to TRBJ2-6; the D is unclear. The germline V and J ends were trimmed by 5 bases and 3 bases, with 20 bases remaining between them. The CDR3 extends over 18 amino acids. Looked up from germline, CDR1 is LGHNT and CDR2 is FRNRAP. Written as DNA, the CDR3 is TGTGCTAGTGGTCTACCAACCGCCATGCCCGGTGGGGCCAACGTCCTGACTTTC. It translates to CASGLPTAMPGGANVLTF.

CDR3 DNA: TGTGCCATCAGTGAGTTTGGTACTAGCGGCACCGGGGAGCTGTTTTTT. This translates into CAISEFGTSGTGELFF. V gene TRBV10-3 combines with J gene TRBJ2-2; 8 bases are shared with TRBD2. V was pared by 1 base and J by 4 bases, with 5 bases of the junction left unmatched. CDR3 length: 16 residues. Germline CDR1 reads ENHRY; CDR2 reads SYGVKD.

The rearrangement uses TRBV2 and TRBJ2-1, with unresolved D. Germline V gives CDR1 SNHLY, CDR2 FYNNEI. The CDR3 covers 15 residues. The V and J ends lost 2 bases and 3 bases respectively, with 11 bases between them. CDR3 DNA sequence: TGTGCCAGCAGTGAACGCTGGCAGGACTACAATGAGCAGTTCTTC. It translates to CASSERWQDYNEQFF.

This chain links TRBV5-4 with TRBJ2-5; tentatively, D is TRBD2 (5 bases). Germline CDR1 is SGHNT and CDR2 is YYREEE (reference sequence). The CDR3 totals 15 residues. With 4 bases removed from V and 5 bases from J, the gap between germline ends came to 18 bases. CDR3 residues: CASSELDLAMETQYF. CDR3 nucleotide sequence: TGTGCCAGCAGCGAACTAGACCTTGCTATGGAGACCCAGTACTTC.

This clonotype was seen just once. The chain couples TRBV30 to TRBJ1-5, with 7 nucleotides matching TRBD1. Germline V gene data show CDR1 as GTSNPN and CDR2 as SVGIG (reference sequence). V was clipped by 4 bases and J by 0 bases; unmatched bases: 0. The CDR3 has 13 amino acids. The CDR3, as DNA: TGTGCCTGGAACAGGGGTAGCAATCAGCCCCAGCATTTT. It translates to CAWNRGSNQPQHF.

The chain is built from TRBV20-1 and TRBJ2-5; D is unclear. The CDR3 covers 14 residues. Germline values: CDR1 DFQATT, CDR2 SNEGSKA (reference sequence). Trimming took off 2 bases at V and 5 bases at J, with 15 bases between the two ends. CDR3 amino acids: CSARNLGSRETQYF. CDR3 bases: TGCAGTGCTAGAAATTTGGGATCTAGGGAGACCCAGTACTTC.

The chain employs TRBV20-1 and TRBJ2-5; 11 nucleotides align to TRBD2. The germline gives CDR1 DFQATT, CDR2 SNEGSKA (reference sequence). V shed 0 bases and J 0 bases; nucleotides not matched to a gene: 6. The CDR3 contains 17 residues. The CDR3: CSARDRASGGYQETQYF. The CDR3 DNA reads as TGCAGTGCTAGAGATCGGGCTAGCGGGGGGTACCAAGAGACCCAGTACTTC.

V usage is TRBV5-1 and J usage is TRBJ2-7, with 9 bases lining up with TRBD1. The junction had 9 bases not matched to a gene; V was cut back by 0 bases and J by 5 bases. The CDR3 runs 16 residues. The germline CDR1 and CDR2 sequences are SGHRS and YFSETQ. The CDR3 spells CASSLEGQGTGDEQYF. CDR3 in DNA: TGCGCCAGCAGCTTGGAGGGACAGGGTACGGGTGACGAGCAGTACTTC.

This chain uses TRBV9 with TRBJ1-2, with TRBD1 as a possible D gene (5 bases). Germline assignment: CDR1 SGDLS and CDR2 YYNGEE. Trimming shortened V by 4 bases and J by 7 bases, and 14 bases separated the two germline ends. The CDR3 has 13 residues. For the CDR3, the DNA is TGTGCCAGCAGCATGGGACTCCGAGGTGGCTACACCTTC. This translates into CASSMGLRGGYTF.

The chain has TRBV6-6 and TRBJ2-1; D unresolved. The CDR3 is 15 amino acids. The germline CDR1 and CDR2 sequences are MNHNY and SVGAGI (reference sequence). V lost 0 bases, J lost 3 bases, and 9 bases lay in between. The CDR3 loop reads CASSYSSPGYNEQFF. As DNA, the CDR3 is TGTGCCAGCAGTTACTCAAGCCCAGGCTACAATGAGCAGTTCTTC.

This chain links TRBV27 with TRBJ2-7; 7 nucleotides match TRBD1. CDR3 size: 14 residues. Per germline, CDR1 MNHEY and CDR2 SMNVEV (reference sequence). With V trimmed by 5 bases and J by 5 bases, 9 bases remained unmatched. Here the CDR3 reads CASSRQGYIDEQYF. The CDR3 DNA reads as TGTGCCAGCAGTCGACAGGGTTACATCGACGAGCAGTACTTC.